The text below deals with one TCR beta chain. No antigen is known for it. This specimen belongs to a study of T cell repertoires in cytomegalovirus infection. Study-wide background: Shared public TCR beta signatures pointed to both CMV infection and a matching HLA type.

Regarding the study as a whole: The cumulative frequency of public TCR beta families identified carriers of CMV plus the relevant HLA. What dominated the ex vivo response were HLA-C-restricted CMV-specific TCR beta clonotypes.

TCRdb fed the reads into MiXCR, producing one record per CDR3 protein. Here the sample spans more than 650,000 distinct CDR3 sequences, 35% to 40% being singletons. Trimming took 3 bases from V and 5 from J, leaving 15 bases between them. The CDR3 runs to 15 residues. Sequenced: PBMCs. The sequence came from a human donor in good health (CMV status not recorded). Some clones in this sample may be carry-over from other donors' samples. The chain couples TRBV12-3 or TRBV12-4 to TRBJ2-3; maybe TRBD1 (6 bases). The CDR3 DNA sequence: TGTGCCAGCAGTTTGGGGCCAGGGGCGATAGATACGCAGTATTTT. This translates into CASSLGPGAIDTQYF.